A single TCR beta chain is shown here with its context. Its target is unknown. This sample is drawn from a study of regulatory T cells in long-lasting Graves disease. At the level of the study: By definition, persistent Graves' disease involved antithyroid drugs for over 5 years alongside positive TSH receptor antibodies.

Described time point: persistent/refractory GD, antithyroid drugs over 5 years with positive TRAb. Following extraction of RNA from PBMCs, that RNA was used to make the TCR library. Findings of the study overall: TRBV28, TRBJ1-2 and TRBJ2-5 were segments that persistent disease favored. Tissue studied was limited to peripheral blood, excluding thyroid tissue.

CDR3-region Arm-PCR and iRepertoire HTBI primers produced the TCR beta libraries. In the original processing: The samples yielded 55 to 75 TRBV and approximately 15 TRBJ segments. From the multiplex PCR reads, TCRdb called clonotypes with MiXCR, one entry per CDR3 protein. TCRdb's processing, not the authors', yielded these V and J calls. The table lists around 400,000 distinct CDR3 sequences, 21% of them singletons. Germline CDR1 reads DFQATT; CDR2 reads SNEGSKA (reference sequence). There are 14 residues in the CDR3. V dropped 1 base and J dropped 1 base, with 10 bases sitting between them. Sequenced here: peripheral blood mononuclear cells (PBMCs), sampled when the disease was refractory, from a patient treated with antithyroid drugs. The chain combines TRBV20-1 with TRBJ1-1; D is undetermined. The sequence was collected from a female donor with Graves disease. CDR3 loop: CSARAYEGNTEAFF. The DNA of the CDR3 is TGCAGTGCTAGAGCGTATGAGGGGAACACTGAAGCTTTCTTT.